Sequencing of this T cell receptor (beta chain) was carried out in a study of blood T cell repertoires in COVID-19 (dated by TCRdb to 2019 to 2021). About the study as a whole: Collaborator samples came from the United States, Italy and Spain and covered acute and convalescent phases of COVID-19. The material from the prospective study consisted of cDNA or gDNA derived from T cells, B-cell-depleted T cells, or PBMCs. Deeply sampled blood TCRbeta repertoires from subjects exposed to, actively infected with, or recovered from COVID-19 were included in the dataset. The repertoires were made available in a free public database intended to serve as a resource for research on the immune response to SARS-CoV-2. Samples came from the ongoing ImmuneRACE study (first 160 participants) plus 1,254 subjects from 6 global collaborators. The sample metadata nearly always contained a de-identified subject ID, COVID-19 status, age in years and sex. Where available, HLA class I and class II types were obtained from metadata supplied by the sample provider rather than from assay-based typing.

Regarding this clone: Its specific antigen is unknown. Base qualities are missing; no much larger clone stands one base away.

The junction carries 15 bases between V and J, which are trimmed by 2 bases and 0 bases respectively. Based on the germline V gene, the CDR1 and CDR2 sequences are SGDLS and YYNGEE. The CDR3 contains 17 residues, cysteine and phenylalanine counted. The retained sequence is limited to the CDR3, 51 bases, with the frame set at the first base. Participants in the prospective study were aged 18 to 89 years, lived in 20 to 25 United States geographic areas, and enrolled through a virtual design. To assign participants to cohorts, the prospective study relied on clinical history that participants themselves reported in a screening survey and a study questionnaire. Recovered participants in ImmuneRACE Cohort 3 were defined by two consecutive negative NP/OP PCR tests, clearance by a healthcare professional, or resolution of symptoms. Each participant in the prospective study had whole blood, serum and a nasopharyngeal or oropharyngeal swab collected by mobile phlebotomists. Additional blood draws and questionnaires over an approximately two-month period could optionally be provided by prospective study participants. Before DNA extraction, blood samples from the prospective study were shipped at room temperature or frozen.

Broader findings and caveats from the paper: The quantity of clinical and demographic metadata differed by source and by participant and was supplied without curation.

The immunoSEQ Assay, a bias-controlled multiplex PCR, was used to amplify TCRbeta CDR3 regions from genomic DNA. For the original study's pipeline: The number of nucleated cells in each sample was estimated from the amplification of reference gene primers within the assay. To quantify the absolute abundance of each unique TCRbeta CDR3 rearrangement, sequence reads were collapsed and filtered. Productive Simpson clonality was computed per sample as the square root of Simpson's diversity index over productive rearrangements. This is the immuneACCESS table as TCRdb keeps it, with only in-frame sequences that have V and J called. A part of the clones is gone; compared with another copy, unresolved V genes explain less than half, and the rest is unexplained. The V and J calls and clone size are taken from that table; D and trimming were inferred from the DNA. The table for this sample lists approximately 240,000 clones; about 89% of them were counted only once. The ten largest clones capture under 2.5% of the sample.

The sequenced sample was PBMCs or T cells enriched from blood (not recorded which). Recombination joined TRBV9 with TRBJ1-3; the D gene cannot be named for sure. This clonotype was obtained from a woman aged 18-30 years who had recovered from COVID-19. The CDR3 corresponds to CASSVGGRELSGNTIYF. The sequence in DNA is TGTGCCAGCAGCGTGGGAGGGAGGGAGCTCTCTGGAAACACCATATATTTT.